Below, 5 T cell receptor beta chains from the same sample are listed, as sequenced in a study of cytomegalovirus exposure and HLA in healthy donors (dated by TCRdb to about 2017). The library was made by the immunoSEQ multiplex PCR assay. For the multiplex PCR, a mixture combining 60 forward primers for TCR Vbeta segments and 13 reverse primers for TCR Jbeta segments was used. TCRdb took this table from immuneACCESS and kept in-frame rearrangements with V and J called. Such tables lack part of the clones; where checked against another copy, unresolved V genes explain under half of the gap, and the rest is unexplained. For this sample the table gives over 150,000 clones, of which about two thirds were detected only once. The top ten clonotypes cover 2.8% of the sample. The sample consisted of PBMCs. The receptors originated from a woman aged 30 to 39 in good health and CMV-seronegative.

The table lists this clone with a few counts. J is TRBJ1-5 and V is TRBV18; 8 positions match TRBD1. Per the germline V gene, CDR1 is KGHSH and CDR2 is LQKENI. The CDR3 loop spans 17 amino acids. V lost 3 bases and J lost 0; bases outside the gene matches: 7. The DNA for the CDR3 is TGTGCCAGCTCACCGGACAGGGTCGGGGCTAGCAATCAGCCCCAGCATTTT. It encodes CASSPDRVGASNQPQHF. Based on the CDR3 plus reference TRBV18 and TRBJ1-5, the full variable domain is NAGVMQNPRHLVRRRGQEARLRCSPMKGHSHVYWYRQLPEEGLKFMVYLQKENIIDESGMPKERFSAEFPKEGPSILRIQQVVRGDSAAYFCASSPDRVGASNQPQHFGDGTRLSIL.

The chain employs TRBV7-9 and TRBJ2-5; the match to TRBD1 covers 8 bases. V trimming: 7 bases; J trimming: 1 base; junction bases outside the gene matches: 5. The CDR3 has 14 amino acids. Germline-derived CDR1 and CDR2 are SEHNR and FQNEAQ (reference sequence). Written as DNA, the CDR3 is TGTGCCAGCATCCTGACAGGGGTCCAAGAGACCCAGTACTTC. Translating it yields CASILTGVQETQYF.

This clone has only one observation. The gene calls are TRBV7-2 and TRBJ2-5; 7 bases match TRBD1. Germline CDR1 reads SGHTA; CDR2 reads FQGNSA. This CDR3 is built from 14 residues. Trimming at V came to 5 bases and at J to 2 bases, leaving 5 bases not matched to a gene. The CDR3 region is CASSVGQAQETQYF. Written as DNA, the CDR3 is TGTGCCAGCAGCGTCGGACAGGCACAAGAGACCCAGTACTTC.

Comments on this clone: An end of the junction differs from the germline gene, which may be a read error. Other DNA variants within this sample encode the same CDR3. This rearrangement joins TRBV5-1 to TRBJ1-4, with D perhaps TRBD1 (6 bases). The CDR3 runs 15 residues. Germline CDR1 reads SGHRS; CDR2 reads YFSETQ. The CDR3 here is CASSLQGGTNEKLFF. For the CDR3, the DNA is TGCGCCAGCAGCTTACAGGGCGGAACTAATGAAAAGCTGTTTTTT.

This clone came up a few times. J is TRBJ2-7 and V is TRBV4-2; 7 positions match TRBD2. Germline-derived CDR1 and CDR2 are LGHNA and YNFKEQ. This CDR3 is built from 15 residues. The junction had 11 bases not matched to a gene; V was cut back by 4 bases and J by 5 bases. The CDR3 reads CASSLGRREGHEQYF. The CDR3 DNA reads as TGTGCCAGCAGCCTAGGGAGGAGGGAGGGCCACGAGCAGTACTTC.